The 13 T cell receptor beta chains listed next were all sequenced from one sample in a study of blood T cell repertoires in COVID-19. Clones were read by immunoSEQ multiplex PCR, and TCRdb kept only the in-frame ones, dropping some. The sample holds about 160,000 clones, 70% to 85% seen once. Sequencing used peripheral blood. These receptors all stem from a woman aged 80 or over with acute or convalescent COVID-19.

This sequence joins TRBV2 and TRBJ2-1; D is perhaps TRBD1 (6 bases). Germline lookup yields CDR1 SNHLY and CDR2 FYNNEI. CDR3 size: 12 residues. The germline V and J ends were trimmed by 8 bases and 9 bases, with 14 bases remaining between them. CDR3 residues: CASGRVQGEQFF. The CDR3, as DNA: TGTGCCAGCGGCAGGGTACAGGGTGAGCAGTTCTTC. Filled out from reference TRBV2 and TRBJ2-1, the complete variable domain reads EPEVTQTPSHQVTQMGQEVILRCVPISNHLYFYWYRQILGQKVEFLVSFYNNEISEKSEIFDDQFSVERPDGSNFTLKIRSTKLEDSAMYFCASGRVQGEQFFGPGTRLTVL.

The V gene is TRBV30, the J gene TRBJ2-7, with D unresolved. This CDR3 region has 14 residues. The germline V gene has CDR1 GTSNPN and CDR2 SVGIG (reference sequence). V gave up 5 bases and J gave up 2 bases, with 16 bases separating them. The CDR3 loop reads CAWDEKADTYEQYF. DNA for the CDR3: TGTGCCTGGGACGAAAAGGCCGACACCTACGAGCAGTACTTC.

This chain links TRBV20-1 with TRBJ2-1, with D possibly being TRBD1 (5 bases). Trimming shortened V by 5 bases and J by 8 bases, and 7 bases separated the two germline ends. The germline V gene encodes CDR1 DFQATT and CDR2 SNEGSKA (reference sequence). This CDR3 has 10 amino acids. Written as DNA, the CDR3 is TGCAGTGCTGGGGCCTATGAGCAGTTCTTC. Translated: CSAGAYEQFF.

The chain joins TRBV3-1 (or the pseudogene TRBV3-2) to TRBJ2-3, with 8 bases identical to TRBD2. The CDR3 has 17 residues. V was pared by 0 bases and J by 2 bases, with 7 bases of the junction left unmatched. Per the germline V gene, CDR1 is LGHDT and CDR2 is YNNKEL (reference sequence). The CDR3 here is CASSQEGLALYTDTQYF. In DNA form, the CDR3 reads TGTGCCAGCAGCCAAGAAGGACTAGCCCTATACACAGATACGCAGTATTTT.

The genes are TRBV6-2 or TRBV6-3 and TRBJ1-2; 8 positions agree with TRBD1. V shed 4 bases, J shed 5 bases, and the junction held 12 bases outside the gene matches. Germline V gene lookup returns CDR1 MNHEY and CDR2 SVGEGT. CDR3 length equals 16 residues. The CDR3 nucleotides read TGTGCCAGCAGTTCGGCCGGCATCGGACAGGGTTATGGCTACACCTTC. Its translation: CASSSAGIGQGYGYTF.

This clone has a single count. Additional DNA sequences in this sample encode the identical CDR3. J is TRBJ1-1 and V is TRBV15; possible D gene TRBD1, 5 bases. CDR1 and CDR2 from the germline V gene are LNHNV and YYDKDF (reference sequence). The length of the CDR3 is 13 residues. V was pared by 0 bases and J by 5 bases, with 7 bases between. The CDR3 here is CATSRDRATEAFF. CDR3 DNA sequence: TGTGCCACCAGCAGAGACAGGGCGACTGAAGCTTTCTTT.

The CDR3 DNA reads TGTGCCAGCAGTGAACTAGCGGGAGGGAATGAGCAGTTCTTC. This translates into CASSELAGGNEQFF. The rearrangement uses TRBV6-1 and TRBJ2-1, with TRBD2 matching 12 bases. After removal of 2 bases from V and 7 bases from J, the junction contained 0 bases not matched to a gene. This CDR3 is 14 amino acids long. The germline gives CDR1 MNHNS, CDR2 SASEGT.

In its sample, this clone was seen once. The V and J genes are TRBV7-7 and TRBJ2-2; D perhaps matches TRBD1 (6 bases). This CDR3 spans 13 amino acids. With 1 base removed from V and 6 bases from J, the gap between germline ends came to 6 bases. Germline V gene lookup returns CDR1 SSHAT and CDR2 FNYEAQ (reference sequence). CDR3 protein: CASSLDRAGELFF. The CDR3 nucleotides are TGTGCCAGCAGCTTAGACAGGGCCGGGGAGCTGTTTTTT.

The CDR3 DNA is TGTGCCACCGAGCAGGCATACGAGCAGTACTTC. Translation gives CATEQAYEQYF. This sequence joins TRBV19 and TRBJ2-7; no reliable D call. The CDR3 extends over 11 amino acids. Trimming took 10 bases from V and 4 from J, leaving 11 bases between them. Looked up from germline, CDR1 is LNHDA and CDR2 is SQIVND (reference sequence).

The genes are TRBV3-1 (or the pseudogene TRBV3-2) and TRBJ1-2; the match to TRBD1 covers 7 bases. Trimming took 4 bases from V and 5 from J; bases not matched to a gene: 7. The V gene's germline CDR1 is LGHDT and CDR2 YNNKEL (reference sequence). The length of the CDR3 is 14 residues. CDR3 sequence (DNA): TGTGCCAGCAGCCCCTCGACAGGGCGATATGGCTACACCTTC. It is translated as CASSPSTGRYGYTF.

This chain joins TRBV7-2 and TRBJ1-1; tentatively, D is TRBD1 (6 bases). The germline V and J ends were trimmed by 5 bases and 4 bases, with 23 bases remaining between them. CDR1 and CDR2 (germline): SGHTA, FQGNSA. The CDR3 loop spans 17 amino acids. The chain's CDR3 is CASSLRPAGVVGTEAFF. CDR3 coding DNA: TGTGCCAGCAGCCTAAGACCAGCAGGGGTGGTGGGCACTGAAGCTTTCTTT.

V usage is TRBV7-9 and J usage is TRBJ1-2; D perhaps matches TRBD1 (5 bases). V gave up 5 bases and J gave up 6 bases, with 13 bases separating them. Germline CDR1 and CDR2: SEHNR and FQNEAQ (reference sequence). The CDR3 totals 13 residues. The CDR3 region has the DNA TGTGCCAGCAGCATGACAGAAGCCCATGGCTACACCTTC. Translated: CASSMTEAHGYTF.

The chain links TRBV5-1 to TRBJ2-7; TRBD1 aligns across 8 bases. Looked up from germline, CDR1 is SGHRS and CDR2 is YFSETQ. The CDR3 sequence is 14 residues long. V lost 1 base and J lost 5; bases outside the gene matches: 5. CDR3 nucleotides: TGCGCCAGCAGCTTGCGGACAGGGAGTCACGAGCAGTACTTC. Residues: CASSLRTGSHEQYF.